These T cell receptor beta chains were read from a single sample in a study of graft-versus-host responses after intestinal transplantation. Measured with immunoSEQ multiplex PCR; TCRdb has only the in-frame clones, and not every one. The sample lists 90,000 to 150,000 clones, 90% to 95% occurring once. Antigens for these TCRs are unknown. This sample comprised unstimulated CD4+ T cells sorted from spleen or lymph node cells, obtained before intestinal transplant. Receptors were obtained from a human donor who received an intestinal transplant. Both conserved end residues are part of each CDR3. D genes are given only for firm matches. Size values are once, few and many counts, or a class for expanded clones, and some rows have none.

d_gene	v_gene	abundance	len	j_gene	CDR3aa	CDR3nt
TRBD1	TRBV6-5	once	14	TRBJ1-1	CASSPTGGQAEAFF	TGTGCCAGCAGCCCGACAGGGGGTCAAGCTGAAGCTTTCTTT
TRBD1	TRBV6-1	.	13	TRBJ1-1	CASCGQGGTEAFF	TGTGCCAGCTGTGGACAGGGGGGGACTGAAGCTTTCTTT
TRBD1	TRBV6-5	.	15	TRBJ2-1	CASSYRGLTYNEQFF	TGTGCCAGCAGTTACAGGGGGCTGACCTACAATGAGCAGTTCTTC
TRBD1	TRBV29-1	.	13	TRBJ1-2	CSVETGVGYGYTF	TGCAGCGTTGAAACAGGGGTGGGCTATGGCTACACCTTC
TRBD1	TRBV9	.	15	TRBJ2-3	CASSPSDRGGPSQYF	TGTGCCAGCAGCCCCTCGGACAGGGGAGGGCCATCGCAGTATTTT
.	TRBV9	.	15	TRBJ2-3	CASSGWTTSTDTQYF	TGTGCCAGCAGCGGCTGGACAACTAGCACAGATACGCAGTATTTT
TRBD2	TRBV6-6	.	14	TRBJ2-7	CASSWGSGVSEQYF	TGTGCCAGCAGTTGGGGTAGCGGGGTCTCCGAGCAGTACTTC
TRBD2	TRBV18	once	16	TRBJ2-7	CASSPPLAGSSYEQYF	TGTGCCAGCTCACCCCCCCTAGCGGGAAGCTCCTACGAGCAGTACTTC
TRBD1	TRBV11-2	.	13	TRBJ1-1	CASRGQGAAGAFF	TGTGCCAGCAGAGGACAGGGGGCTGCTGGAGCTTTCTTT
TRBD2	TRBV7-6	.	16	TRBJ2-3	CASSRLAGQSADTQYF	TGTGCCAGCAGCCGACTAGCGGGGCAATCGGCAGATACGCAGTATTTT
.	TRBV7-7	.	14	TRBJ2-1	CASSLRRDANEQFF	TGTGCTAGCAGCTTAAGACGGGACGCCAATGAGCAGTTCTTC
TRBD2	TRBV5-1	.	15	TRBJ2-3	CASSFQLAYTDTQYF	TGCGCCAGCAGCTTCCAACTAGCGTACACAGATACGCAGTATTTT
.	TRBV5-1	.	14	TRBJ1-1	CASSFSTGNTEAFF	TGCGCCAGCAGCTTCTCGACAGGGAACACTGAAGCTTTCTTT
.	TRBV10-1	.	13	TRBJ1-2	CASSEMRESGYTF	TGCGCCAGCAGTGAGATGAGGGAGTCTGGCTACACCTTC
TRBD2	TRBV7-2	.	15	TRBJ2-1	CASSATSGIFHEQFF	TGTGCCAGCAGCGCGACTAGCGGGATTTTTCATGAGCAGTTCTTC
.	TRBV5-4	.	12	TRBJ2-7	CASSLSQYEQYF	TGTGCCAGCAGCTTGAGTCAGTACGAGCAGTACTTC
.	TRBV30	.	12	TRBJ2-7	CPHTLSSYEQYF	TGTCCCCACACTCTTAGCTCCTACGAGCAGTACTTC
.	TRBV19	few	13	TRBJ2-7	CASSRTWGYEQYF	TGTGCCAGTAGTCGGACGTGGGGTTACGAGCAGTACTTC
.	TRBV5-1	.	12	TRBJ2-5	CASRERAETQYF	TGCGCCAGCAGAGAGAGAGCGGAGACCCAGTACTTC
TRBD1	TRBV10-3	.	15	TRBJ2-1	CAIGGGQGSYNEQFF	TGTGCCATCGGGGGGGGACAGGGATCCTACAATGAGCAGTTCTTC
.	TRBV2	.	11	TRBJ2-7	CASREDGEQYF	TGTGCCAGCAGAGAGGATGGCGAGCAGTACTTC
.	TRBV9	.	15	TRBJ1-1	CASSVDPGMNTEAFF	TGTGCCAGCAGCGTAGATCCAGGAATGAACACTGAAGCTTTCTTT
.	TRBV5-1	.	14	TRBJ2-3	CASSLEPPTDTQYF	TGCGCCAGCAGCTTGGAACCCCCCACAGATACGCAGTATTTT
.	TRBV27	.	15	TRBJ1-5	CASSSLGAGNQPQHF	TGTGCCAGCAGTTCTTTGGGGGCGGGCAATCAGCCCCAGCATTTT
.	TRBV29-1	.	16	TRBJ2-1	CSVEPRSTSSYNEQFF	TGCAGCGTTGAACCCCGATCGACTAGCTCCTACAATGAGCAGTTCTTC